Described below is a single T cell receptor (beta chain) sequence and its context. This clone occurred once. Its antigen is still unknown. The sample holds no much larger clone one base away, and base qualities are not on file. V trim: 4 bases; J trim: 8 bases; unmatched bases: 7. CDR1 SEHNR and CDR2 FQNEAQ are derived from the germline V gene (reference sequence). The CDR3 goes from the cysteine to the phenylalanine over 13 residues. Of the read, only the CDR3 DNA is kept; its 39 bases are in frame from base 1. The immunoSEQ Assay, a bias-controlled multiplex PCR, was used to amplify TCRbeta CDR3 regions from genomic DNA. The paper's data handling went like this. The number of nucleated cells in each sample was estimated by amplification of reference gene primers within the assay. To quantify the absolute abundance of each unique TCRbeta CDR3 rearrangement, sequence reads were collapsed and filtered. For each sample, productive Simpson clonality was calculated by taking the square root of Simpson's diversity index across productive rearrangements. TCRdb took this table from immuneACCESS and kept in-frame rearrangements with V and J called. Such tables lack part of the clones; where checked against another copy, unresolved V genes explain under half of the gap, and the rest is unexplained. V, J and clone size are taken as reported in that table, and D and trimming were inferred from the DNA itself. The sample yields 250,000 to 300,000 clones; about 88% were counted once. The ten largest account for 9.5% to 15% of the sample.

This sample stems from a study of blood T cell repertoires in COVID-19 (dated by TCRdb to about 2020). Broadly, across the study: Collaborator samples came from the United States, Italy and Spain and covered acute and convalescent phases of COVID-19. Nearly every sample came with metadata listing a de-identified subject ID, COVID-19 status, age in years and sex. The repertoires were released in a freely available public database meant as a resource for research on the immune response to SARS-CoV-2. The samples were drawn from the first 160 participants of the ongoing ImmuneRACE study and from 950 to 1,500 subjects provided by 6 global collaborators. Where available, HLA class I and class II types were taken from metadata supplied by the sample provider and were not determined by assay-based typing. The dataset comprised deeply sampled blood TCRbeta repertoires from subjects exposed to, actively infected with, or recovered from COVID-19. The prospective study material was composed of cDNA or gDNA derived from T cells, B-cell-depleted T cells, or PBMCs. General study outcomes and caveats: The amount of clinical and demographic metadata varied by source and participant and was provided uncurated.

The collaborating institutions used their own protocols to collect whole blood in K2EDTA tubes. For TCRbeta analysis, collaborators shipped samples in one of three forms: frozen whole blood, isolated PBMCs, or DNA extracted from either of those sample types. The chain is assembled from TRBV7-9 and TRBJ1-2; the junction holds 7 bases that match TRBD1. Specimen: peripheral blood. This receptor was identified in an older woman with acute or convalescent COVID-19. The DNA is TGTGCCAGCAGCTCGACAGGGCCTTCAGGCTACACCTTC. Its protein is CASSSTGPSGYTF.